The 2 T cell receptor beta chains below were found in one sample sequenced in a study of T-cell memory formation after mild COVID-19. TCRdb recomputed calls from the 5' RACE reads with MiXCR, one row per CDR3 protein. This repertoire shows 350,000 to 550,000 distinct CDR3 sequences, roughly 18% found once; its top ten account for roughly 21%. The sample comprised PBMCs or a T cell subset sorted from them (not recorded which). The source is a man younger than 35 who had mild COVID-19 (a few samples of this study predate the infection). Cell type and time point are not known.

The chain is built from TRBV5-1 and TRBJ2-3, with 9 bases that match TRBD1. Germline V gives CDR1 SGHRS, CDR2 YFSETQ. Trimming took 6 bases from V and 2 from J; bases not matched to a gene: 10. The CDR3 spans 16 residues. CDR3 amino acids: CASTLPRTGDTDTQYF. The DNA of the CDR3 is TGCGCCAGCACCCTGCCCCGGACAGGGGACACAGATACGCAGTATTTT.

The chain employs TRBV5-1 and TRBJ2-5, with D unresolved. V lost 4 bases to trimming and J lost 4 bases, with 17 bases between them. The germline V gene has CDR1 SGHRS and CDR2 YFSETQ. The CDR3 length is 15 residues. Here the CDR3 reads CASSPLYREGETQYF. CDR3 nucleotide sequence: TGCGCCAGCAGCCCGCTGTATAGGGAAGGAGAGACCCAGTACTTC. Looking up the rest from reference TRBV5-1 and TRBJ2-5 gives the full variable domain: KAGVTQTPRYLIKTRGQQVTLSCSPISGHRSVSWYQQTPGQGLQFLFEYFSETQRNKGNFPGRFSGRQFSNSRSEMNVSTLELGDSALYLCASSPLYREGETQYFGPGTRLLVL.